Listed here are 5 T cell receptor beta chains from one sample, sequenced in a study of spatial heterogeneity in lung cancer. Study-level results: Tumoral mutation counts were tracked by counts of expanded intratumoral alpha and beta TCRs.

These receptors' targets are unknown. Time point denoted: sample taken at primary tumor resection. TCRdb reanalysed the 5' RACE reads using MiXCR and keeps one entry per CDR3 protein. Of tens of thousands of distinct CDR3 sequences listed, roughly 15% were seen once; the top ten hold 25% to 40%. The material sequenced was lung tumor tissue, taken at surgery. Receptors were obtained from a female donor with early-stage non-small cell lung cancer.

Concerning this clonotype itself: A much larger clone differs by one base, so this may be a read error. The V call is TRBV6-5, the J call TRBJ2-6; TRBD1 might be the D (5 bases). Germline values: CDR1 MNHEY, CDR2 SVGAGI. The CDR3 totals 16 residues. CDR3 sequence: CASTDRVASGADVLTF. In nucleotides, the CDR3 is TGTGCCAGCACCGATCGGGTTGCCTCTGGGGCCGACGTCCTGACTTTC.

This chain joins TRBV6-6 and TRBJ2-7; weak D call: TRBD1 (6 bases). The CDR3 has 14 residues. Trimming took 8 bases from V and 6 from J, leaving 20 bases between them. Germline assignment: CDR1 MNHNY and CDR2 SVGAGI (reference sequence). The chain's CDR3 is CASRTTGSSAEQYF. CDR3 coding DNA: TGTGCCAGCCGAACCACAGGGTCATCGGCCGAGCAGTACTTC.

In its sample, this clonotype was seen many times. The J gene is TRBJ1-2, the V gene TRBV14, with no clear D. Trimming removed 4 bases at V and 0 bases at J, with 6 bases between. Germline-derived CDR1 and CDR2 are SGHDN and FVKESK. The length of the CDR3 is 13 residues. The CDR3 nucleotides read TGTGCCAGCAGCCCCACAGCTAACTATGGCTACACCTTC. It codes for CASSPTANYGYTF.

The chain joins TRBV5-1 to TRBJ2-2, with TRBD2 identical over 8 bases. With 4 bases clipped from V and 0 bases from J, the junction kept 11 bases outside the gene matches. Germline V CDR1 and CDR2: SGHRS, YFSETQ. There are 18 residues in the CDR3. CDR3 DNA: TGCGCCAGCAGCAAACCGTGGAGCGGGAGAGCGAACACCGGGGAGCTGTTTTTT. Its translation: CASSKPWSGRANTGELFF.

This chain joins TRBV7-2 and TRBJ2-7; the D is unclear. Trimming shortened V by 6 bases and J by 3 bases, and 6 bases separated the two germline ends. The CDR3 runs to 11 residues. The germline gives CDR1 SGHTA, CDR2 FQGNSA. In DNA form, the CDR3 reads TGTGCCAGCAGAAGCGACTACGAGCAGTACTTC. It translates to CASRSDYEQYF.